The rows below give T cell receptor beta chains drawn from one sample of a study of blood T cell repertoires in COVID-19. Libraries were prepared by immunoSEQ multiplex PCR; TCRdb keeps only in-frame clonotypes and omits some of them. Of around 150,000 clones in the sample, 78% were seen once. Source material: peripheral blood. The receptors here all came from a man aged 60 to 69 who had recovered from COVID-19. CDR3s include the opening cysteine and the closing phenylalanine or tryptophan. A D gene is named only where the DNA matches it firmly. Size is stated for part of the rows, as once, few or many counts, or as a class when the clone is expanded.

d_call: NA; j_call: TRBJ1-5; v_call: TRBV28; clone_size: NA; cdr3_nt: TGTGCCAGCAGGGCCCATGGGGGGGACGGTCAGCCCCAGCATTTT; cdr3_aa: CASRAHGGDGQPQHF
d_call: TRBD1; j_call: TRBJ1-6; v_call: TRBV6-5; clone_size: once; cdr3_nt: TGTGCCAGCAGTTACCGACAGGGTGATGTTTCACCCCTCCACTTT; cdr3_aa: CASSYRQGDVSPLHF
d_call: TRBD1; j_call: TRBJ1-6; v_call: TRBV7-8; clone_size: few; cdr3_nt: TGTGCCAGCAGCCCATTATTGGCCAGGGGGACATATAATTCACCCCTCCACTTT; cdr3_aa: CASSPLLARGTYNSPLHF
d_call: TRBD1; j_call: TRBJ1-4; v_call: TRBV27; clone_size: NA; cdr3_nt: TGTGCCAGCAGGCCTTCGACAGGGTTTCAGGAAAAACTGTTTTTT; cdr3_aa: CASRPSTGFQEKLFF
d_call: NA; j_call: TRBJ2-5; v_call: TRBV7-8; clone_size: few; cdr3_nt: TGTGCCAGCAGCCCACTTCGACCCGGAGGGAAAGAGACCCAGTACTTC; cdr3_aa: CASSPLRPGGKETQYF
d_call: NA; j_call: TRBJ2-5; v_call: TRBV29-1; clone_size: NA; cdr3_nt: TGCAGCGGGGGGGGCGCAGTGCAAGAGACCCAGTACTTC; cdr3_aa: CSGGGAVQETQYF
d_call: TRBD2; j_call: TRBJ2-7; v_call: TRBV5-1; clone_size: NA; cdr3_nt: TGCGCCAGCAGCTTTTTGGGGGGGACCTACGAGCAGTACTTC; cdr3_aa: CASSFLGGTYEQYF
d_call: TRBD1; j_call: TRBJ1-5; v_call: TRBV28; clone_size: NA; cdr3_nt: TGTGCCAGCAGTTTAGGAGACAGGGTTCAGCCCCAGCATTTT; cdr3_aa: CASSLGDRVQPQHF
d_call: TRBD1; j_call: TRBJ1-4; v_call: TRBV24-1; clone_size: NA; cdr3_nt: TGTGCCACCAGTGACCCTGGACAGGCGGATGAAAAACTGTTTTTT; cdr3_aa: CATSDPGQADEKLFF
d_call: NA; j_call: TRBJ2-1; v_call: TRBV18; clone_size: once; cdr3_nt: TGTGCCAGCTCACAAATAGGACAGAGCAATGAGCAGTTCTTC; cdr3_aa: CASSQIGQSNEQFF
d_call: TRBD1; j_call: TRBJ2-1; v_call: TRBV7-2; clone_size: NA; cdr3_nt: TGTGCCAGCAGCTTTGACAGGGGTCGTGGCAATGAGCAGTTCTTC; cdr3_aa: CASSFDRGRGNEQFF
d_call: TRBD1; j_call: TRBJ1-1; v_call: TRBV7-9; clone_size: NA; cdr3_nt: TGTGCCAGCAGCTTAAGGGGACAGGAGACTGAAGCTTTCTTT; cdr3_aa: CASSLRGQETEAFF
d_call: NA; j_call: TRBJ1-5; v_call: TRBV19; clone_size: many; cdr3_nt: TGTGCCAGTAGTACTGTCCCCGGTAGCAATCAGCCCCAGCATTTT; cdr3_aa: CASSTVPGSNQPQHF
d_call: NA; j_call: TRBJ1-2; v_call: TRBV7-2; clone_size: few; cdr3_nt: TGTGCCAGCAGCTTAGAGATACGGGGGTTCGGCTACACCTTC; cdr3_aa: CASSLEIRGFGYTF
d_call: NA; j_call: TRBJ1-2; v_call: TRBV30; clone_size: once; cdr3_nt: TGTGCCTGGAGTAGAGACAGCTATGGCTACACCTTC; cdr3_aa: CAWSRDSYGYTF
d_call: NA; j_call: TRBJ2-5; v_call: TRBV9; clone_size: NA; cdr3_nt: TGTGCCAGCAGCGTAGGGGGCAAGGGGGAGACCCAGTACTTC; cdr3_aa: CASSVGGKGETQYF
d_call: NA; j_call: TRBJ2-2; v_call: TRBV3-1/TRBV3-2; clone_size: NA; cdr3_nt: TGTGCCAGCAGCCCTGATCTAACGAACACCGGGGAGCTGTTTTTT; cdr3_aa: CASSPDLTNTGELFF
d_call: TRBD2; j_call: TRBJ2-1; v_call: TRBV6-2/TRBV6-3; clone_size: NA; cdr3_nt: TGTGCCAGCAGTTACTCTAGCGGGGGGTACAATGAGCAGTTCTTC; cdr3_aa: CASSYSSGGYNEQFF
d_call: NA; j_call: TRBJ2-3; v_call: TRBV27; clone_size: NA; cdr3_nt: TGTGCCAGCAGTTTATCACCCCCAGGCGGGTATAGCACAGATACGCAGTATTTT; cdr3_aa: CASSLSPPGGYSTDTQYF
d_call: NA; j_call: TRBJ1-1; v_call: TRBV5-1; clone_size: few; cdr3_nt: TGCGCCAGCAGCCCCACGCAGGGCGGGAGCACTGAAGCTTTCTTT; cdr3_aa: CASSPTQGGSTEAFF
d_call: NA; j_call: TRBJ1-2; v_call: TRBV6-1; clone_size: once; cdr3_nt: TGTGCCAGCAGTGAACCGATACTCTATGGCTACACCTTC; cdr3_aa: CASSEPILYGYTF
d_call: NA; j_call: TRBJ1-1; v_call: TRBV9; clone_size: NA; cdr3_nt: TGTGCCAGCAGCGTTGTGGGGGGGACAAAGAACACTGAAGCTTTCTTT; cdr3_aa: CASSVVGGTKNTEAFF
d_call: NA; j_call: TRBJ2-3; v_call: TRBV5-4; clone_size: NA; cdr3_nt: TGTGCCAGCAGCTTAAAGACAGGCACAGATACGCAGTATTTT; cdr3_aa: CASSLKTGTDTQYF
d_call: NA; j_call: TRBJ1-6; v_call: TRBV2; clone_size: few; cdr3_nt: TGTGCCAGCAGTGAGGAGTGGAATTCACCCCTCCACTTT; cdr3_aa: CASSEEWNSPLHF
d_call: NA; j_call: TRBJ1-1; v_call: TRBV28; clone_size: NA; cdr3_nt: TGTGCCAGCCACGACGGCAGGGGCGGTGAAGCTTTCTTT; cdr3_aa: CASHDGRGGEAFF
d_call: NA; j_call: TRBJ2-7; v_call: TRBV5-6; clone_size: NA; cdr3_nt: TGTGCCAGCAGCTTGGCCCGGTCTCCCCACGAGCAGTACTTC; cdr3_aa: CASSLARSPHEQYF
d_call: NA; j_call: TRBJ2-2; v_call: TRBV11-3; clone_size: NA; cdr3_nt: TGTGCCAGCAGCTTAAACAGAGTGAACACCGGGGAGCTGTTTTTT; cdr3_aa: CASSLNRVNTGELFF
d_call: NA; j_call: TRBJ1-5; v_call: TRBV2; clone_size: NA; cdr3_nt: TGTGCCAGCAGGAGGGAGAGTGATCAGCCCCAGCATTTT; cdr3_aa: CASRRESDQPQHF
d_call: NA; j_call: TRBJ2-7; v_call: TRBV5-1; clone_size: NA; cdr3_nt: TGCGCCAGCAGCTTGGGGAGGTCCCCCTCCTACGAGCAGTACTTC; cdr3_aa: CASSLGRSPSYEQYF
d_call: NA; j_call: TRBJ1-1; v_call: TRBV9; clone_size: NA; cdr3_nt: TGTGCCAGCAGCGTAGCGGGGTACATGAACACTGAAGCTTTCTTT; cdr3_aa: CASSVAGYMNTEAFF
d_call: TRBD1; j_call: TRBJ1-1; v_call: TRBV2; clone_size: NA; cdr3_nt: TGTGCCAGCAGCGTGGACAGGGGGTCCACTGAAGCTTTCTTT; cdr3_aa: CASSVDRGSTEAFF
d_call: TRBD1; j_call: TRBJ1-1; v_call: TRBV15; clone_size: NA; cdr3_nt: TGTGCCACCAGCAGAGGTGGACAGGGAAGGACTGAAGCTTTCTTT; cdr3_aa: CATSRGGQGRTEAFF
d_call: TRBD2; j_call: TRBJ2-3; v_call: TRBV14; clone_size: once; cdr3_nt: TGTGCCAGCAGCCCCCGACTAGCCAACCCGCAGTATTTT; cdr3_aa: CASSPRLANPQYF
d_call: TRBD1; j_call: TRBJ1-1; v_call: TRBV27; clone_size: NA; cdr3_nt: TGTGCCAGCAGTAAATCGACAGGGGCGTACATGAACACTGAAGCTTTCTTT; cdr3_aa: CASSKSTGAYMNTEAFF
d_call: NA; j_call: TRBJ1-6; v_call: TRBV15; clone_size: NA; cdr3_nt: TGTGCCACCAGCAGACACAATCAACAGAATTCACCCCTCCACTTT; cdr3_aa: CATSRHNQQNSPLHF
d_call: NA; j_call: TRBJ1-1; v_call: TRBV6-1; clone_size: NA; cdr3_nt: TGTGCCAGCAGTCCCGGACTTACTGAAGCTTTCTTT; cdr3_aa: CASSPGLTEAFF
d_call: NA; j_call: TRBJ2-1; v_call: TRBV5-6; clone_size: NA; cdr3_nt: TGTGCCAGCAGCTTGCTCCATGAGCAGTTCTTC; cdr3_aa: CASSLLHEQFF
d_call: NA; j_call: TRBJ2-1; v_call: TRBV4-3; clone_size: NA; cdr3_nt: TGCGCCAGCAGCCAAGAAGCCACGGTCAATGAGCAGTTCTTC; cdr3_aa: CASSQEATVNEQFF
d_call: TRBD1; j_call: TRBJ2-5; v_call: TRBV7-2; clone_size: NA; cdr3_nt: TGTGCCAGCAGCGGGACCGGGACAGGGGGCTTAGAGACCCAGTACTTC; cdr3_aa: CASSGTGTGGLETQYF
d_call: NA; j_call: TRBJ2-1; v_call: TRBV29-1; clone_size: NA; cdr3_nt: TGCAGCGTTGTTCGGACAGTTCAGATCTCCTACAATGAGCAGTTCTTC; cdr3_aa: CSVVRTVQISYNEQFF
d_call: TRBD1; j_call: TRBJ2-3; v_call: TRBV5-6; clone_size: NA; cdr3_nt: TGTGCCAGCAGCCGGACGACAGGGACCATCACAGATACGCAGTATTTT; cdr3_aa: CASSRTTGTITDTQYF
d_call: TRBD1; j_call: TRBJ1-2; v_call: TRBV19; clone_size: many; cdr3_nt: TGTGCCACCAGAGGTTGGACAGGCGTCTATGGCTACACCTTC; cdr3_aa: CATRGWTGVYGYTF
d_call: TRBD2; j_call: TRBJ2-3; v_call: TRBV7-2; clone_size: NA; cdr3_nt: TGTGCCAGCAGCTCTCTAGCGGACCTTATAGATACGCAGTATTTT; cdr3_aa: CASSSLADLIDTQYF
d_call: NA; j_call: TRBJ1-2; v_call: TRBV4-3; clone_size: NA; cdr3_nt: TGCGCCAGCAGCCAAGAGGTACAGGCCAGACTTGGCTACACCTTC; cdr3_aa: CASSQEVQARLGYTF
d_call: TRBD1; j_call: TRBJ2-1; v_call: TRBV7-3; clone_size: NA; cdr3_nt: TGTGCCAGCAGTTACGGACAGGGATCTTTGGATGAGCAGTTCTTC; cdr3_aa: CASSYGQGSLDEQFF
d_call: NA; j_call: TRBJ2-2; v_call: TRBV7-3; clone_size: NA; cdr3_nt: TGTGCCAGCAGCTTAGTTCCGAGAGGGGAGCTGTTTTTT; cdr3_aa: CASSLVPRGELFF
d_call: NA; j_call: TRBJ2-5; v_call: TRBV7-9; clone_size: NA; cdr3_nt: TGTGCCAGCAGCCTAAACGCGGCCCTAGGTGAGGCCCAGTACTTC; cdr3_aa: CASSLNAALGEAQYF
d_call: TRBD1; j_call: TRBJ2-2; v_call: TRBV7-2; clone_size: once; cdr3_nt: TGTGCCAGCAGCCGCCGGGGACAGGGTTCCGGGGAGCTGTTTTTT; cdr3_aa: CASSRRGQGSGELFF